This TCR beta chain came from a study of OX40 agonist ivuxolimab in advanced cancers. Whole-study context: Treatment of patients was with ivuxolimab, an agonistic anti-OX40 (CD134) antibody. Two patients with cutaneous melanoma and one with hepatocellular carcinoma, three in total, showed partial responses.

Autoimmune disease history or systemic immunosuppression excluded patients. CDR3 size: 15 residues. Germline CDR1 and CDR2: LNHDA and SQIVND (reference sequence). The germline V and J ends were trimmed by 3 bases and 9 bases, with 18 bases remaining between them. TCRdb's copy holds only in-frame clones and misses some; the assay was immunoSEQ multiplex PCR. The data contain roughly 70,000 clones, about four fifths of them seen just once; the ten biggest clones take up 4% to 6%. Sequences were derived from CD4+ or CD8+ T cells sorted from blood, sampled in a trial of the OX40 agonist ivuxolimab. The sequence derives from an adult with an advanced solid tumor such as melanoma, head and neck, liver or kidney cancer. This chain joins TRBV19 and TRBJ2-1; a possible D gene is TRBD2 (6 bases). The CDR3 DNA follows: TGTGCCAGTAGTATTGAGGGCGGGATCGGATCTGAGCAGTTCTTC. This encodes CASSIEGGIGSEQFF.